One and the same sample provided the 7 T cell receptor beta chains below, sequenced in a study of blood T cell repertoires in COVID-19. Data came from immunoSEQ multiplex PCR; TCRdb stores just in-frame clones and leaves some out. The sample contains under 200,000 clones, 80% to 90% of which appear only once. The sequenced sample was peripheral blood. These receptors came from a man aged 60 to 69 with acute or convalescent COVID-19.

The rearrangement joins TRBV24-1 to TRBJ2-3; TRBD1 matches 7 bases. The CDR3 runs to 15 residues. The trim removed 7 bases at V and 0 bases at J, leaving 6 bases unmatched. CDR1 is KGHDR and CDR2 is SFDVKD in the germline V gene. The CDR3 DNA is TGTGCCACCAGGAGGGGGCCCCTAAGCACAGATACGCAGTATTTT. Translation gives CATRRGPLSTDTQYF.

This chain connects TRBV19 to TRBJ1-4; D remains ambiguous. CDR1 is LNHDA, CDR2 SQIVND, per germline (reference sequence). Between the trimmed V and J ends, which lost 0 bases and 8 bases, there was a span of 25 bases. CDR3 length: 19 residues. CDR3 residues: CASSIDGLPSRLPGEKLFF. As DNA, the CDR3 is TGTGCCAGTAGTATAGATGGACTCCCAAGTAGACTACCCGGGGAAAAACTGTTTTTT.

The rearrangement joins TRBV28 to TRBJ1-6; D is ambiguous. The germline V gene has CDR1 MDHEN and CDR2 SYDVKM. The CDR3 totals 16 residues. V was cut by 4 bases and J by 7 bases, with 17 bases left in between. CDR3: CASSSPRGVGNSPLHF. The CDR3 DNA reads as TGTGCCAGCAGTTCCCCTCGCGGGGTAGGGAATTCACCCCTCCACTTT.

This chain connects TRBV5-6 to TRBJ2-1; possibly TRBD1 for D (6 bases). Germline CDR1 is SGHDT and CDR2 is YYEEEE. Trimming shortened V by 3 bases and J by 12 bases, and 22 bases separated the two germline ends. The length of the CDR3 is 15 residues. CDR3: CASSSRQVPTMGQFF. The CDR3 DNA sequence: TGTGCCAGCAGCTCCCGACAGGTACCTACGATGGGGCAGTTCTTC.

The rearrangement links TRBV5-1 to TRBJ1-3; D unresolved. V shed 4 bases and J shed 0 bases, with 11 bases lying between them. This CDR3 region has 15 residues. Germline V gene data show CDR1 as SGHRS and CDR2 as YFSETQ. The CDR3, as DNA: TGCGCCAGCAGCCGAGAGGGCCTCTCTGGAAACACCATATATTTT. Protein sequence: CASSREGLSGNTIYF.

The V call is TRBV6-5, the J call TRBJ1-2; TRBD1 might be the D (5 bases). The CDR3 is 15 residues long. CDR1 is MNHEY and CDR2 is SVGAGI in the germline V gene. Trimming pared 8 bases from V and 7 bases from J, leaving 23 bases between. The CDR3 loop is CASAPPGGGLGGYTF. CDR3 DNA: TGTGCCAGCGCTCCGCCTGGGGGAGGGTTGGGTGGCTACACCTTC.

The rearrangement uses TRBV3-1 (or the pseudogene TRBV3-2) and TRBJ1-2, with TRBD1 matching 9 bases. CDR1 is LGHDT, CDR2 YNNKEL, per germline (reference sequence). The CDR3 spans 13 residues. Trimming at V came to 4 bases and at J to 6 bases, leaving 3 bases not matched to a gene. In nucleotides, the CDR3 is TGTGCCAGCAGCCGGACAGGGGTCGATGGCTACACCTTC. Its translation is CASSRTGVDGYTF.